This T cell receptor (beta chain) was identified in a study of T cells expressing NK-cell markers. TCRdb re-called the 5' RACE reads and catalogs CDR3 proteins one per entry, DNA excluded. The table lists about 150,000 distinct CDR3 sequences, with 37% in the top ten. The TCR comes from a woman aged 45-65 years in good health. The specimen was blood T cells: a sorted CD56 or NKG2C T cell subset, CD4+ or CD8+ T cells, or bulk PBMC T cells (not recorded which).

CDR3 loop: CASSQVPGSGANVLTF. J is TRBJ2-6 and V is TRBV3-1. This CDR3 has 16 residues. CDR1 is LGHDT and CDR2 is YNNKEL in the germline V gene (reference sequence).